The 31 T cell receptor beta chains given below trace back to one sample, sequenced in a study of blood T cells in healthy people across ages (dated by TCRdb to about 2015). Libraries were prepared through 5' RACE. Reads for this sample came from an Illumina HiSeq 2500. A second PCR of about 6 to 11 cycles was performed with a sample-barcoded 5' primer and a J-beta primer mix. TCRdb reprocessing: public reads trimmed at Q25 with fastp, clones called with MiXCR, in-frame beta chains kept. Each entry is one CDR3 protein sequence, shown with its most common DNA and genes. This sample holds approximately 670,000 distinct CDR3 sequences; about 43% were observed only once. 25% to 35% of the sample lies in the top ten. The specimen sequenced was blood. Every receptor here comes from a man at least 80 years old in good health.

This clonotype was seen only a few times. The rearrangement links TRBV7-2 to TRBJ1-3; D is possibly TRBD1 (6 bases). This CDR3 is built from 17 residues. Germline V gene data show CDR1 as SGHTA and CDR2 as FQGNSA. V was shortened by 1 base and J by 3 bases, with 16 bases between the two germline ends. The chain's CDR3 is CASSLDPPTGSGNTIYF. The CDR3, as DNA: TGTGCCAGCAGCTTAGACCCCCCTACAGGGAGTGGAAACACCATATATTTT. The full variable domain, in which reference TRBV7-2 and TRBJ1-3 provide the parts outside the CDR3, is GAGVSQSPSNKVTEKGKDVELRCDPISGHTALYWYRQSLGQGLEFLIYFQGNSAPDKSGLPSDRFSAERTGGSVSTLTIQRTQQEDSAVYLCASSLDPPTGSGNTIYFGEGSWLTVV.

The rearrangement joins TRBV7-2 to TRBJ2-6, with TRBD1 matching 12 bases. Trimming cost V 0 bases and J 3 bases; bases outside gene matches: 3. Germline assignment: CDR1 SGHTA and CDR2 FQGNSA. CDR3 length equals 18 residues. CDR3 in DNA: TGTGCCAGCAGCTTAGCCGGGACAGGGGGCTTTGGGGCCAACGTCCTGACTTTC. This gives the protein CASSLAGTGGFGANVLTF.

In this sample, this clonotype turned up many times. The J gene is TRBJ2-3, the V gene TRBV20-1; 7 bases match TRBD2. V shed 0 bases and J 3 bases; nucleotides not matched to a gene: 6. Per the germline V gene, CDR1 is DFQATT and CDR2 is SNEGSKA (reference sequence). The CDR3 contains 15 residues. CDR3 nucleotide sequence: TGCAGTGCTAGAGATCGGGGAGGGGTAACAGATACGCAGTATTTT. It translates to CSARDRGGVTDTQYF.

This clonotype has just one count. Germline and junction disagree at one end, which may indicate a read error. The V gene is TRBV7-2, the J gene TRBJ2-1, with D possibly TRBD2 on 6 matching bases. CDR1 and CDR2 from the germline V gene are SGHTA and FQGNSA. The CDR3 totals 15 residues. The CDR3 sequence is CASSLETAGYDEQFF. The DNA of the CDR3 is TGTGCCAGCAGCTTAGAGACAGCGGGCTACGATGAGCAGTTCTTC.

This clonotype was counted many times. This sequence joins TRBV7-9 and TRBJ2-7, with 9 positions matching TRBD1. The CDR3 length is 14 residues. The trim removed 8 bases at V and 5 bases at J, leaving 10 bases unmatched. CDR1 is SEHNR, CDR2 FQNEAQ, per germline (reference sequence). The CDR3 DNA sequence: TGTGCCAGCGGAGTGGGGACAGGGTCCCACGAGCAGTACTTC. Translating gives CASGVGTGSHEQYF. Looking up the rest from reference TRBV7-9 and TRBJ2-7 gives the full variable domain: DTGVSQNPRHKITKRGQNVTFRCDPISEHNRLYWYRQTLGQGPEFLTYFQNEAQLEKSRLLSDRFSAERPKGSFSTLEIQRTEQGDSAMYLCASGVGTGSHEQYFGPGTRLTVT.

This clonotype was counted only a few times. The chain combines TRBV5-1 with TRBJ1-4; the D is unclear. CDR1 is SGHRS and CDR2 is YFSETQ in the germline V gene. The V end was cut by 4 bases, the J end by 14 bases, with 21 bases between. The CDR3 is 14 amino acids. CDR3 in amino acids: CASSRDVDGRGLFF. The CDR3 coding sequence is TGCGCCAGCAGCCGTGATGTGGACGGACGGGGTCTGTTTTTT.

This clonotype was counted many times. CDR3 protein: CASSSYRGRDEQYF. The DNA of the CDR3 is TGTGCCAGCAGCTCCTACAGGGGACGGGACGAGCAGTACTTC. The chain combines TRBV7-2 with TRBJ2-7; 7 positions agree with TRBD1. V was pared by 4 bases and J by 5 bases, with 8 bases of the junction left unmatched. The CDR3 runs to 14 residues. The germline CDR1 and CDR2 sequences are SGHTA and FQGNSA.

V is TRBV20-1 and J is TRBJ2-5, with 9 bases aligning to TRBD1. Germline CDR1 is DFQATT and CDR2 is SNEGSKA (reference sequence). The CDR3 length is 13 residues. The V gene end was trimmed by 5 bases and the J gene end by 6 bases; junction bases not matched to a gene: 7. CDR3 DNA sequence: TGCAGTGCTTCCAGGACAGGGGAAAAGACCCAGTACTTC. This codes for CSASRTGEKTQYF.

The chain is built from TRBV20-1 and TRBJ1-2, with D possibly matching TRBD1 (5 bases). Germline CDR1 and CDR2: DFQATT and SNEGSKA (reference sequence). This CDR3 is built from 14 residues. The ends were cut back, 3 bases at V and 5 bases at J, with 16 bases in the middle. The CDR3 DNA follows: TGCAGTGCTAGGGATTGGGGGGGTGGATATGGCTACACCTTC. Its protein product is CSARDWGGGYGYTF.

This chain links TRBV10-2 with TRBJ1-5; TRBD1 matches at 10 bases. In germline, CDR1 is WSHSY, CDR2 SAAADI. This CDR3 is built from 17 residues. V gave up 4 bases and J gave up 6 bases; unmatched junction bases: 12. This CDR3 reads CASSGAAWTGGPQPQHF. The CDR3 nucleotides read TGCGCCAGCAGTGGGGCGGCTTGGACAGGGGGACCTCAGCCCCAGCATTTT.

This clonotype has only a few counts. The chain links TRBV27 to TRBJ2-7, with a possible D match to TRBD2 (6 bases). CDR3 length: 16 amino acids. Germline CDR1 and CDR2: MNHEY and SMNVEV (reference sequence). The V end lost 6 bases, the J end lost 2 bases, and 20 bases lay between the germline ends. The CDR3 DNA is TGTGCCAGCAGCTACCGGGTGGCTAGCGCCCCCTACGAGCAGTACTTC. Its protein product is CASSYRVASAPYEQYF.

The J gene is TRBJ2-1, the V gene TRBV10-1; the D is unclear. Looked up from germline, CDR1 is WNHNN and CDR2 is SYGVQD (reference sequence). The CDR3 has 13 residues. Deletions cut 2 bases from V and 7 bases from J, with 9 bases between. CDR3 in amino acids: CASSELSTNEQFF. CDR3 coding DNA: TGCGCCAGCAGTGAGCTTAGTACGAATGAGCAGTTCTTC.

In its sample, this clonotype was seen many times. The chain uses TRBV3-1 and TRBJ2-3, with D perhaps TRBD2 (6 bases). Germline CDR1 reads LGHDT; CDR2 reads YNNKEL (reference sequence). Trimming took off 6 bases at V and 1 base at J, with 11 bases between the two ends. The CDR3 runs 14 residues. Here the CDR3 DNA reads TGTGCCAGCAGGGGACTGGGAGGCACAGATACGCAGTATTTT. Its protein is CASRGLGGTDTQYF.

CDR3 region: CSARAPASLEQFF. The CDR3 DNA sequence: TGCAGCGCCCGTGCCCCCGCATCCCTGGAGCAGTTCTTC. V and J are TRBV29-1 and TRBJ2-1; D is unresolved. The CDR3 contains 13 residues. Germline CDR1 and CDR2: SQVTM and ANQGSEA. V was pared by 7 bases and J by 10 bases, with 20 bases between.

The chain couples TRBV7-2 to TRBJ2-1; D is possibly TRBD1 (5 bases). The J call may be incorrect, as the DNA end agrees better with TRBJ2-7. The CDR3 has 14 amino acids. The germline CDR1 and CDR2 sequences are SGHTA and FQGNSA. The CDR3 loop is CASSLAGADSKQYF. The CDR3 DNA reads as TGTGCCAGCAGCTTAGCGGGCGCCGACAGTAAGCAGTACTTC.

This clonotype appeared a single time. The chain combines TRBV10-3 with TRBJ1-1; no definite D call. Between the trimmed V and J ends, which lost 0 bases and 2 bases, there was a span of 10 bases. The CDR3 runs 15 residues. CDR1 and CDR2 (germline): ENHRY, SYGVKD. The CDR3 DNA follows: TGTGCCATCAGTGAGTCTGTCAACCTTAACACTGAAGCTTTCTTT. Its protein is CAISESVNLNTEAFF.

The chain joins TRBV5-1 to TRBJ2-1; 12 nucleotides match TRBD2. J gave up 5 bases and V 3 bases, and 6 bases lay outside the gene matches. Germline-derived CDR1 and CDR2 are SGHRS and YFSETQ. The CDR3 loop spans 16 amino acids. In DNA form, the CDR3 reads TGCGCCAGCAGCTCACTAGCGGGAGGCCCTAACAATGAGCAGTTCTTC. It codes for CASSSLAGGPNNEQFF.

The chain combines TRBV25-1 with TRBJ2-3, with TRBD2 as a possible D gene (6 bases). Trimming shortened V by 4 bases and J by 4 bases, and 12 bases separated the two germline ends. CDR3 length: 14 residues. From germline, CDR1 is MGHDK and CDR2 SYGVNS. CDR3 bases: TGTGCCAGCAGTGGCGGACTAAGTCCAGATACGCAGTATTTT. It is translated as CASSGGLSPDTQYF.

V and J are TRBV20-1 and TRBJ1-5; TRBD1 might be the D (6 bases). CDR1 is DFQATT and CDR2 is SNEGSKA in the germline V gene (reference sequence). V was pared by 0 bases and J by 4 bases, with 10 bases between. The CDR3 is 14 amino acids. The CDR3 protein is CSARDSGQNQPQHF. The CDR3 DNA sequence: TGCAGTGCTAGAGATAGCGGACAGAATCAGCCCCAGCATTTT.

V and J are TRBV6-5 and TRBJ2-7; 9 bases match TRBD2. V was clipped by 0 bases and J by 5 bases; unmatched bases: 17. CDR3 length: 19 residues. Looked up from germline, CDR1 is MNHEY and CDR2 is SVGAGI. The CDR3 region is CASSYSSREFSGGPDEQYF. DNA for the CDR3: TGTGCCAGCAGTTACTCGTCCAGGGAATTTAGCGGGGGCCCTGACGAGCAGTACTTC.

This sequence joins TRBV4-2 and TRBJ1-6, with TRBD1 matching 10 bases. The V and J ends lost 3 bases and 10 bases, in that order; junction bases with no gene match: 9. There are 16 residues in the CDR3. Germline V CDR1 and CDR2: LGHNA, YNFKEQ. CDR3 sequence reads: CASSQDRDRGTSPLHF. The CDR3 bases are TGTGCCAGCAGCCAGGACCGGGACAGGGGAACCTCACCCCTCCACTTT.

This clonotype was recorded once. This chain joins TRBV4-2 and TRBJ2-7; the match to TRBD2 covers 9 bases. Germline CDR1 reads LGHNA; CDR2 reads YNFKEQ. The CDR3 is made up of 15 amino acids. Germline trimming cut 3 bases from V and 7 bases from J; bases unmatched to any gene: 10. CDR3 sequence: CASSHSGGTYNEQYF. DNA of the CDR3: TGTGCCAGCAGCCACAGCGGGGGGACTTACAATGAGCAGTACTTC.

CDR3 sequence: CASSIVGGSYEQYF. CDR3 bases: TGTGCCAGTAGTATAGTAGGCGGATCCTACGAGCAGTACTTC. The chain couples TRBV19 to TRBJ2-7; no firm D call. V gave up 1 base and J gave up 1 base, with 8 bases separating them. This CDR3 has 14 residues. Germline-derived CDR1 and CDR2 are LNHDA and SQIVND (reference sequence).

V gene TRBV9 combines with J gene TRBJ2-3; the D is unclear. The V end was cut by 6 bases, the J end by 0 bases, with 14 bases between. Germline V gene lookup returns CDR1 SGDLS and CDR2 YYNGEE. The CDR3 is 15 residues long. CDR3 protein: CASTTDATSTDTQYF. The CDR3 coding sequence is TGTGCCAGCACCACCGACGCCACTAGCACAGATACGCAGTATTTT.

This clonotype was seen a few times. The genes are TRBV30 and TRBJ1-4, with a tentative D call TRBD1 (5 bases). Germline loops: CDR1 GTSNPN, CDR2 SVGIG (reference sequence). CDR3 length: 15 residues. Trimming took 0 bases from V and 7 from J, leaving 15 bases between them. The CDR3 protein is CAWSVQGGVGEKLFF. The CDR3 coding sequence is TGTGCCTGGAGTGTACAAGGAGGGGTGGGTGAAAAACTGTTTTTT. The full variable domain, in which reference TRBV30 and TRBJ1-4 provide the parts outside the CDR3, is SQTIHQWPATLVQPVGSPLSLECTVEGTSNPNLYWYRQAAGRGLQLLFYSVGIGQISSEVPQNLSASRPQDRQFILSSKKLLLSDSGFYLCAWSVQGGVGEKLFFGSGTQLSVL.

The chain recombines TRBV28 with TRBJ2-7; perhaps TRBD2 as D (6 bases). V shed 10 bases and J shed 0 bases, with 16 bases lying between them. Germline CDR1 reads MDHEN; CDR2 reads SYDVKM. The CDR3 spans 14 residues. CDR3: CAIASGTLSYEQYF. The DNA for the CDR3 is TGTGCCATCGCCTCCGGGACTCTCTCCTACGAGCAGTACTTC.

V and J are TRBV29-1 and TRBJ2-1, with 9 bases that match TRBD2. Trimming removed 3 bases from V and 2 bases from J; junction bases left unmatched: 5. CDR3 length: 15 residues. Germline V CDR1 and CDR2: SQVTM, ANQGSEA. This CDR3 is CSVETSGRTYNEQFF. As DNA, the CDR3 is TGCAGCGTTGAGACTAGCGGTAGGACCTACAATGAGCAGTTCTTC.

The gene calls are TRBV5-5 and TRBJ2-1; 8 positions match TRBD2. V was clipped by 2 bases and J by 0 bases; unmatched bases: 7. Germline CDR1 is SGHKS and CDR2 is YYEKEE (reference sequence). This CDR3 comprises 17 residues. CDR3 residues: CASSFSSGPSSYNEQFF. In DNA form, the CDR3 reads TGTGCCAGCAGCTTCTCTAGCGGGCCTTCCTCCTACAATGAGCAGTTCTTC. Full variable domain (remainder filled in from reference TRBV5-5 and TRBJ2-1): DAGVTQSPTHLIKTRGQQVTLRCSPISGHKSVSWYQQVLGQGPQFIFQYYEKEERGRGNFPDRFSARQFPNYSSELNVNALLLGDSALYLCASSFSSGPSSYNEQFFGPGTRLTVL.

The chain couples TRBV7-2 to TRBJ2-2; D gene ambiguous. The CDR3 contains 11 residues. Germline V gene sequence: CDR1 SGHTA, CDR2 FQGNSA. V was shortened by 5 bases and J by 4 bases, with 2 bases between the two germline ends. For the CDR3, the DNA is TGTGCCAGCAGCCGCACCGGGGAGCTGTTTTTT. Translating gives CASSRTGELFF.

Note on this clonotype: One end of the junction varies from germline; a read error may be responsible. The rearrangement joins TRBV20-1 to TRBJ2-1; unclear D gene. The DNA end is a closer match to TRBJ2-7, so the J assignment may be wrong. Looked up from germline, CDR1 is DFQATT and CDR2 is SNEGSKA (reference sequence). The CDR3 sequence is 14 residues long. In DNA form, the CDR3 reads TGCAGTGCTAGTCGGCCCCCCTCCTCCCACGAGCAGTACTTC. Amino acids: CSASRPPSSHEQYF.

In its sample, this clonotype was seen a few times. This chain uses TRBV27 with TRBJ2-5; possibly TRBD1 for D (6 bases). The germline gives CDR1 MNHEY, CDR2 SMNVEV (reference sequence). CDR3 length equals 14 residues. V lost 6 bases to trimming and J lost 1 base, with 12 bases between them. CDR3 coding DNA: TGTGCCAGCAGCTTACAGGGTACCCAAGAGACCCAGTACTTC. Translated: CASSLQGTQETQYF.